This is a list of T cell receptor beta chains from one sample in a study of blood T cell repertoires in COVID-19. Repertoires were generated with immunoSEQ multiplex PCR, while TCRdb's copy carries only in-frame clones and drops some. The data contain approximately 300,000 clones, roughly 87% of them singletons. Sequencing was performed on peripheral blood. The source of these receptors is a man aged 18 to 29 with active or convalescent COVID-19. CDR3s include the opening cysteine and the closing phenylalanine or tryptophan. The D gene is left open where the match is weak. Size is stated for part of the rows, as once, few or many counts, or as a class when the clone is expanded.

>TRBJ2-7|.|TRBV5-6|13|.
CASSPDSSYEQYF
TGTGCCAGCAGCCCGGACTCCTCCTACGAGCAGTACTTC
>TRBJ2-1|TRBD2|TRBV4-1|15|.
CASSLPSGAYNEQFF
TGCGCCAGCAGCCTCCCTAGCGGGGCCTACAATGAGCAGTTCTTC
>TRBJ2-2|TRBD2|TRBV5-1|15|once
CASSRRGDITGELFF
TGCGCCAGCAGTAGACGGGGGGATATCACCGGGGAGCTGTTTTTT
>TRBJ2-7|.|TRBV9|13|.
CASSKTSSYEQYF
TGTGCCAGCAGCAAGACTAGCTCCTACGAGCAGTACTTC
>TRBJ1-2|.|TRBV9|12|once
CASTSVSHGYTF
TGTGCCAGCACCTCGGTGAGCCATGGCTACACCTTC
>TRBJ2-7|.|TRBV12-5|15|.
CASGLTPGQPSEQYF
TGTGCTAGTGGTTTGACCCCGGGTCAGCCAAGCGAGCAGTACTTC
>TRBJ2-7|TRBD2|TRBV19|12|once
CASSVAGGEQYF
TGTGCCAGTAGTGTAGCGGGAGGCGAGCAGTACTTC
>TRBJ1-1|TRBD1|TRBV5-1|16|once
CASSLEGAVGWSEAFF
TGCGCCAGCAGCTTAGAGGGGGCGGTGGGATGGTCTGAAGCTTTCTTT
>TRBJ2-2|TRBD2|TRBV15|17|.
CATSSPPGLVNTGELFF
TGTGCCACCAGCTCGCCGCCGGGACTAGTGAACACCGGGGAGCTGTTTTTT
>TRBJ2-5|.|TRBV11-2|18|.
CASSLDKRGGTLVETQYF
TGTGCCAGCAGCTTAGATAAGAGGGGGGGTACCCTTGTGGAGACCCAGTACTTC
>TRBJ2-7|TRBD2|TRBV11-2|13|.
CASSFSGAYEQYF
TGTGCCAGCAGCTTTAGCGGGGCCTACGAGCAGTACTTC
>TRBJ2-1|.|TRBV27|13|.
CASADTYYNEQFF
TGTGCCAGTGCCGACACTTACTACAATGAGCAGTTCTTC
>TRBJ1-2|.|TRBV5-6|11|.
CASGPYYGYTF
TGTGCCAGCGGGCCCTACTATGGCTACACCTTC
>TRBJ2-1|TRBD2|TRBV27|12|once
CASSAGGDEQFF
TGTGCCAGCAGTGCGGGGGGCGATGAGCAGTTCTTC
>TRBJ2-3|.|TRBV19|15|.
CASSISKNPGDTQYF
TGTGCCAGTAGTATATCCAAGAACCCCGGGGATACGCAGTATTTT
>TRBJ2-7|TRBD2|TRBV19|15|.
CASSWGTSGRYEQYF
TGTGCCAGTAGTTGGGGGACTAGCGGGAGATACGAGCAGTACTTC
>TRBJ2-7|.|TRBV7-2|14|.
CASSWQEGPYEQYF
TGTGCCAGCAGCTGGCAGGAGGGGCCGTACGAGCAGTACTTC
>TRBJ1-4|.|TRBV18|14|.
CASTEAGIGEKLFF
TGTGCCAGCACTGAAGCAGGGATAGGTGAAAAACTGTTTTTT
>TRBJ2-7|.|TRBV12-3/TRBV12-4|13|.
CASSFRGDLQQYF
TGTGCCAGCAGTTTCAGGGGGGATCTGCAGCAGTACTTC
>TRBJ1-6|.|TRBV12-3/TRBV12-4|13|.
CASTTGENSPLHF
TGTGCCAGCACCACAGGAGAGAATTCACCCCTCCACTTT
>TRBJ1-1|.|TRBV6-5|13|.
CASWRALNTEAFF
TGTGCCAGCTGGCGGGCCTTGAACACTGAAGCTTTCTTT
>TRBJ2-1|TRBD2|TRBV5-1|16|.
CASSQTSGRANNEQFF
TGCGCCAGCAGCCAGACTAGCGGGAGGGCTAACAATGAGCAGTTCTTC
>TRBJ2-1|TRBD1|TRBV7-9|16|.
CASSLEQGSPYNEQFF
TGTGCCAGCAGCTTAGAACAGGGGTCCCCCTACAATGAGCAGTTCTTC
>TRBJ1-5|.|TRBV4-1|15|.
CASSQDYRNNQPQHF
TGCGCCAGCAGCCAAGACTACAGGAACAATCAGCCCCAGCATTTT
>TRBJ2-5|TRBD2|TRBV5-1|19|.
CASSPAGTSGGGYQETQYF
TGCGCCAGCAGCCCCGCCGGGACTAGCGGGGGGGGGTACCAAGAGACCCAGTACTTC
>TRBJ2-4|TRBD2|TRBV18|22|once
CASSPRTSGRAQTKLAKNIQYF
TGTGCCAGCTCACCCCGGACTAGCGGGAGGGCCCAAACAAAACTAGCCAAAAACATTCAGTACTTC
>TRBJ2-7|.|TRBV10-3|14|.
CAISEWGVSYEQYF
TGTGCCATCAGTGAGTGGGGCGTCAGCTACGAGCAGTACTTC
>TRBJ1-1|.|TRBV4-2|14|few
CASSQAGASTEAFF
TGTGCCAGCAGCCAAGCTGGGGCGAGCACTGAAGCTTTCTTT
>TRBJ2-3|.|TRBV7-2|13|.
CASSPGRGETQYF
TGTGCCAGCAGCCCCGGTCGTGGGGAGACGCAGTATTTT
>TRBJ2-2|.|TRBV5-6|13|.
CASSPRGAGELFF
TGTGCCAGCAGCCCCCGGGGTGCCGGGGAGCTGTTTTTT
>TRBJ1-1|TRBD1|TRBV7-8|14|.
CASSLGQGVTEAFF
TGTGCCAGCAGCTTAGGACAGGGGGTTACTGAAGCTTTCTTT
>TRBJ1-4|.|TRBV4-3|16|.
CASSQERVATNEKLFF
TGCGCCAGCAGCCAAGAGAGGGTTGCAACTAATGAAAAACTGTTTTTT
>TRBJ2-1|TRBD1|TRBV4-1|15|.
CASSRSQQGAREQFF
TGCGCCAGCAGCCGAAGCCAACAGGGGGCAAGGGAGCAGTTCTTC
>TRBJ2-1|TRBD2|TRBV4-3|17|.
CASSQDERGGFYNEQFF
TGCGCCAGCAGCCAAGATGAGCGGGGGGGGTTTTACAATGAGCAGTTCTTC
>TRBJ1-6|TRBD1|TRBV6-5|15|.
CASSWDRGYNSPLHF
TGTGCCAGCAGTTGGGACAGGGGCTATAATTCACCCCTCCACTTT
>TRBJ1-2|.|TRBV5-4|14|few
CASSLGGQDYGYTF
TGTGCCAGCAGCTTGGGGGGACAAGACTATGGCTACACCTTC
>TRBJ2-7|TRBD1|TRBV19|16|.
CASSLPAGTGFYEQYF
TGTGCCAGTAGTCTGCCCGCCGGGACAGGGTTCTACGAGCAGTACTTC
>TRBJ2-6|.|TRBV6-2/TRBV6-3|15|few
CASSYSSSGANVLTF
TGTGCCAGCAGTTACTCTAGCTCTGGGGCCAACGTCCTGACTTTC
>TRBJ2-3|TRBD2|TRBV5-6|13|.
CASSLWRGGPQYF
TGTGCCAGCAGCTTGTGGCGGGGGGGCCCTCAATATTTT
>TRBJ2-1|.|TRBV16|15|.
CASSHGGTGRNEQFF
TGTGCCAGCAGCCACGGCGGTACTGGGAGAAATGAGCAGTTCTTC
>TRBJ1-6|.|TRBV7-8|13|.
CASSTRRVGSLHF
TGTGCCAGCAGTACCCGCAGGGTTGGGTCCCTCCACTTT
>TRBJ1-1|.|TRBV6-6|13|.
CASTTVRNTEAFF
TGTGCCAGCACTACCGTGAGGAACACTGAAGCTTTCTTT
>TRBJ2-7|TRBD2|TRBV9|18|.
CASSGKLAGGPIAYEQYF
TGTGCCAGCAGCGGGAAACTAGCGGGAGGGCCGATTGCCTACGAGCAGTACTTC
>TRBJ2-7|TRBD1|TRBV2|13|once
CASNWGQGHEQYF
TGTGCCAGCAATTGGGGACAGGGCCACGAGCAGTACTTC
>TRBJ1-6|TRBD1|TRBV5-1|18|.
CASSPPNRTGWANSPLHF
TGCGCCAGCAGCCCCCCGAACAGGACAGGCTGGGCAAATTCACCCCTCCACTTT
>TRBJ1-6|TRBD1|TRBV2|15|.
CASSETGQGNSPLHF
TGTGCCAGCAGTGAGACCGGACAGGGAAATTCACCCCTCCACTTT
>TRBJ1-1|.|TRBV28|12|.
CASSLWSAEAFF
TGTGCCAGCAGTTTATGGAGCGCTGAAGCTTTCTTT
>TRBJ1-1|TRBD1|TRBV19|14|few
CATQGQGWHTEAFF
TGTGCCACCCAGGGACAGGGGTGGCACACTGAAGCTTTCTTT
>TRBJ2-2|.|TRBV24-1|16|.
CATSDIDRSNTGELFF
TGTGCCACCAGTGACATCGACAGATCGAACACCGGGGAGCTGTTTTTT
>TRBJ1-5|.|TRBV18|15|.
CASSTDSYGNQPQHF
TGTGCCAGCTCAACGGACAGTTATGGCAATCAGCCCCAGCATTTT
>TRBJ1-5|.|TRBV12-3/TRBV12-4|13|.
CASSSLPRQPQHF
TGTGCCAGCAGTTCCCTCCCCAGGCAGCCCCAGCATTTT